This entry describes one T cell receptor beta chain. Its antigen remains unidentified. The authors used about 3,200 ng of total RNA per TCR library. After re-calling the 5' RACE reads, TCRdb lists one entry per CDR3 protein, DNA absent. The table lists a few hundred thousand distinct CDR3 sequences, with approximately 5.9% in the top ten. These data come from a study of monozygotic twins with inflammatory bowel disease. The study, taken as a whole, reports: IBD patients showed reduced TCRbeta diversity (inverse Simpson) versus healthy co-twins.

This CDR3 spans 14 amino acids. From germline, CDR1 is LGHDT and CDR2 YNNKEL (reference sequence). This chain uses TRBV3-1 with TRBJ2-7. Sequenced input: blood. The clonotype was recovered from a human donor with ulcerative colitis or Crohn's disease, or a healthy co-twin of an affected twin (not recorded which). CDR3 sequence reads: CASSQDSSGKEQYF.